The clone carrying this TCR beta chain was counted a single time. Antigen specificity is unknown. Between the trimmed V and J ends, which lost 6 bases and 3 bases, there was a span of 14 bases. This CDR3 contains 14 residues. The germline CDR1 and CDR2 sequences are LGHNT and FRNRAP. This sample was included in a study of a mutant IDH1 vaccine in newly diagnosed glioma. The time point: week 35, safety follow-up. Topical imiquimod was applied with each vaccine dose, which held 300 ug of mutant IDH1 20-mer peptide. TCRdb's table, derived via immunoSEQ multiplex PCR, lists solely in-frame clones and lacks some. This sample has 30,000 to 40,000 clones, with around 84% found just once.

The gene calls are TRBV12-5 and TRBJ1-2, with unresolved D. Sequencing used PBMCs, obtained from a glioma patient whose treatment included an IDH1 peptide vaccine. The receptor was isolated from a woman between 18 and 30 years old with glioma. CDR3 sequence: CASGLDPFDYGYTF. In nucleotides, the CDR3 is TGTGCTAGTGGCCTAGACCCCTTTGACTATGGCTACACCTTC. Full variable domain (missing parts from reference TRBV12-5 and TRBJ1-2): DARVTQTPRHKVTEMGQEVTMRCQPILGHNTVFWYRQTMMQGLELLAYFRNRAPLDDSGMPKDRFSAEMPDATLATLKIQPSEPRDSAVYFCASGLDPFDYGYTFGSGTRLTVV.